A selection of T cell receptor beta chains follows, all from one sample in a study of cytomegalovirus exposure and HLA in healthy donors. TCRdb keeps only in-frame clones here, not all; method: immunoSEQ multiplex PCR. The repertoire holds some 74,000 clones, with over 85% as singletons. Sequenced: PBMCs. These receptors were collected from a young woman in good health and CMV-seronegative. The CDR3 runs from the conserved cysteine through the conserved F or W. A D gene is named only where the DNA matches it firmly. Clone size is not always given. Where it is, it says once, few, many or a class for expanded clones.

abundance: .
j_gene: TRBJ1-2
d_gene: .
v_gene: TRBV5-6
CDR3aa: CASSGQRRYTF
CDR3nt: TGTGCCAGCAGCGGACAGAGGCGCTACACCTTC

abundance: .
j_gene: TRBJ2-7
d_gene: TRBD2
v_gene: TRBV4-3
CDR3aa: CASSQGHFRIGKRGQYF
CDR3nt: TGCGCCAGCAGCCAAGGACACTTCAGGATCGGTAAGCGGGGGCAGTACTTC

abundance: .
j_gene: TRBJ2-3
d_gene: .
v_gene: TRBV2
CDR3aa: CASKPTRDTDTQYF
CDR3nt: TGTGCCAGCAAACCGACAAGAGACACAGATACGCAGTATTTT

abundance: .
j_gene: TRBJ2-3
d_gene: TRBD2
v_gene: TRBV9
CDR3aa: CASSVESGGTDTQYF
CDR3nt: TGTGCCAGCAGCGTAGAGAGCGGGGGAACAGATACGCAGTATTTT

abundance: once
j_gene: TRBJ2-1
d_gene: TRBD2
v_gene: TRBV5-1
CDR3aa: CASSLEVWRGGHNEQFF
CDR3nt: TGCGCCAGCAGCTTGGAAGTGTGGCGGGGGGGCCACAATGAGCAGTTCTTC

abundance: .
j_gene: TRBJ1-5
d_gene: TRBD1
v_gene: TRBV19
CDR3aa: CASTMLDRQGPQHF
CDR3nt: TGTGCCAGTACCATGCTCGACAGACAGGGGCCCCAGCATTTT

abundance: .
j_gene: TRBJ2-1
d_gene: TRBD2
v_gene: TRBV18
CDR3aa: CASSRGTSGGPRDEQFF
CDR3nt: TGTGCCAGCTCACGCGGGACTAGCGGGGGCCCGAGGGATGAGCAGTTCTTC

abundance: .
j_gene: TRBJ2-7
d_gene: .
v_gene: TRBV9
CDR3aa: CASSTRTYSEQYF
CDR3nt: TGTGCCAGCAGCACAAGGACATATTCCGAGCAGTACTTC

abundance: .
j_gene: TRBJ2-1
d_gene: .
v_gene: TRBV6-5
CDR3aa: CASRNQRAKYNEQFF
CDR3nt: TGTGCCAGCAGAAACCAGCGAGCCAAATACAATGAGCAGTTCTTC

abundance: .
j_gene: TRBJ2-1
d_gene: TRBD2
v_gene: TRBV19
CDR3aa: CASSRLAGVVDEQFF
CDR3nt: TGTGCCAGTAGCCGTTTAGCGGGAGTGGTCGATGAGCAGTTCTTC

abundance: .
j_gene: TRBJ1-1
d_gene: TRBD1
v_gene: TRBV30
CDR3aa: CAWRGDREVSFF
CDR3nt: TGTGCCTGGAGAGGGGACAGGGAGGTTTCTTTCTTT

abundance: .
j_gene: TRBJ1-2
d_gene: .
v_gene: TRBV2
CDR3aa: CASTRNNNGYTF
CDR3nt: TGTGCCAGCACCCGAAACAACAATGGCTACACCTTC

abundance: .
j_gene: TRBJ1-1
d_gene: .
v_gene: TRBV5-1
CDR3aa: CASSFGGLLRYTEAFF
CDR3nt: TGCGCCAGCAGCTTTGGAGGGCTTCTCAGGTACACTGAAGCTTTCTTT

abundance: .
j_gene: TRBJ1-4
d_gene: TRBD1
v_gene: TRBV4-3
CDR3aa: CASSQGQGNEKLFF
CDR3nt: TGCGCCAGCAGCCAGGGACAGGGAAATGAAAAACTGTTTTTT

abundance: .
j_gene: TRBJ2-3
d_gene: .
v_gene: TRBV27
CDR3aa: CASSLLGGMSTDTQYF
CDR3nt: TGTGCCAGCAGTTTACTAGGGGGAATGAGCACAGATACGCAGTATTTT

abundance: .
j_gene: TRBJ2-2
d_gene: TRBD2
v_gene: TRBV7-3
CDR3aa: CASSSKASGNTGELFF
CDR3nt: TGTGCCAGCAGCTCAAAGGCTAGCGGGAACACCGGGGAGCTGTTTTTT

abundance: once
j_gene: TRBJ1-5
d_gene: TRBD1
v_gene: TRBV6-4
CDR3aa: CASSGDRGQPQHF
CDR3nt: TGTGCCAGCAGCGGGGACAGGGGACAGCCCCAGCATTTT

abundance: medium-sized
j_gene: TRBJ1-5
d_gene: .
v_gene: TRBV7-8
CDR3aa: CASSLDGGYQPQHF
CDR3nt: TGTGCCAGCAGCTTAGACGGGGGGTATCAGCCCCAGCATTTT

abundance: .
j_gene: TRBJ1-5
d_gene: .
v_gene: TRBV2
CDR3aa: CASQAVIKNQPQHF
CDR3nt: TGTGCCAGCCAAGCCGTGATAAAAAATCAGCCCCAGCATTTT

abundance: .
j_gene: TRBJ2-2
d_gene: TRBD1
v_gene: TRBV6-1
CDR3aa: CASSWTGWNTGELFF
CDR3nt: TGTGCCAGCAGTTGGACAGGGTGGAACACCGGGGAGCTGTTTTTT

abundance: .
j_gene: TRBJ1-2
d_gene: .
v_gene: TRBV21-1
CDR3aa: CASSKANGWTGGAFGGYTF
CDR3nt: TGTGCCAGCAGCAAAGCTAACGGGTGGACAGGGGGCGCCTTCGGTGGCTACACCTTC

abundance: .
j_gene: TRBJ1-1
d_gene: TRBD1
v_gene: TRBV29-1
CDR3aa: CSVGNRGTEAFF
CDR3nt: TGCAGCGTGGGCAACAGGGGGACTGAAGCTTTCTTT

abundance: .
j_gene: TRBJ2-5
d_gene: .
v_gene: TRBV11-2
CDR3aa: CASRPLRKGRGQETQYF
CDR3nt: TGTGCCAGCAGACCCCTGCGGAAGGGAAGGGGACAAGAGACCCAGTACTTC

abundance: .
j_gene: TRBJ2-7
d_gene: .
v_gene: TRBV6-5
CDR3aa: CASESTGVEQYF
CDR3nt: TGTGCCAGCGAGAGCACGGGGGTCGAGCAGTACTTC

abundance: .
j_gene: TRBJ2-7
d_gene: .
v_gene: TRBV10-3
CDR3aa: CAISEFPQEVSGVQYF
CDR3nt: TGTGCCATCAGTGAGTTCCCTCAAGAAGTTAGTGGTGTGCAGTACTTC

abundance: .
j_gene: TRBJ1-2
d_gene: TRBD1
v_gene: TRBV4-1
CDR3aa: CASSQVGDRVDGYTF
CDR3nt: TGCGCCAGCAGCCAAGTCGGAGACAGGGTGGATGGCTACACCTTC

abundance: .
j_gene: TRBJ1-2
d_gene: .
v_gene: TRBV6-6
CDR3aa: CASSTTGNYGYTF
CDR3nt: TGTGCCAGCAGTACTACAGGCAACTATGGCTACACCTTC

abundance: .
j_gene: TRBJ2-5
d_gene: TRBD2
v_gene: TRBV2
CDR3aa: CASKGGLAGAHLGETQYF
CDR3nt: TGTGCCAGCAAGGGGGGGCTAGCGGGAGCTCATCTGGGAGAGACCCAGTACTTC

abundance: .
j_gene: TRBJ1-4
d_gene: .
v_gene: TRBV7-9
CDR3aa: CASSRRPGSAGEKLFF
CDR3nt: TGTGCCAGCAGCCGTCGTCCCGGGAGCGCCGGCGAAAAACTGTTTTTT

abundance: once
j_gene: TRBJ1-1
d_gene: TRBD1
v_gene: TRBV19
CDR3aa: CASSAGQLNTEAFF
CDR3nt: TGTGCCAGTAGTGCGGGACAGCTGAACACTGAAGCTTTCTTT

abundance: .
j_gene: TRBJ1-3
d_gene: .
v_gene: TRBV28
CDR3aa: CASSFSLTNSGNTIYF
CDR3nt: TGTGCCAGCAGTTTCTCGCTCACTAACTCTGGAAACACCATATATTTT

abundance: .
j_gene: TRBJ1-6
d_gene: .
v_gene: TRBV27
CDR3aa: CASSLRQSSYNSPLHF
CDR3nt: TGTGCCAGCAGTTTAAGACAGAGCTCCTATAATTCACCCCTCCACTTT

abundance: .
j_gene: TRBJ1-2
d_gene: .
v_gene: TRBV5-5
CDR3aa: CASSLEGSLPYGYTF
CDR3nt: TGTGCCAGCAGCTTAGAGGGATCCCTCCCCTATGGCTACACCTTC

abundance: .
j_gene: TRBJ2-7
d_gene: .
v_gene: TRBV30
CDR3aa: CAWRARVLGEQYF
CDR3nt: TGTGCCTGGCGGGCCAGGGTATTAGGGGAGCAGTACTTC

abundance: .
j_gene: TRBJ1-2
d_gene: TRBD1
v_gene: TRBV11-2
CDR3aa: CASSSQGANYGYTF
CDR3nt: TGTGCCAGCAGCTCCCAGGGGGCTAACTATGGCTACACCTTC

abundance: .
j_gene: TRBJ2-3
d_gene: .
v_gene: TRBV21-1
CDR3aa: CASSKRGGPPPFTDTQYF
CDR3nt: TGTGCCAGCAGCAAAAGGGGGGGACCACCGCCGTTCACAGATACGCAGTATTTT

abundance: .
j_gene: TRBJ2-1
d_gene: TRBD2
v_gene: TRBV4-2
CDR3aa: CASSPGTSGRNEQFF
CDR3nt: TGTGCCAGCAGCCCGGGGACTAGCGGGAGGAATGAGCAGTTCTTC

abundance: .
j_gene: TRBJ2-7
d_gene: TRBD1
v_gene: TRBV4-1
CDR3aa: CASSPRTGNRYEQYF
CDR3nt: TGCGCCAGCAGCCCCCGGACAGGGAATAGGTACGAGCAGTACTTC

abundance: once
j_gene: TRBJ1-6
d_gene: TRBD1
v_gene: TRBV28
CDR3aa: CASSLTGDRSPLHF
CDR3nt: TGTGCCAGCAGCCTGACAGGGGATCGTTCACCCCTCCACTTT

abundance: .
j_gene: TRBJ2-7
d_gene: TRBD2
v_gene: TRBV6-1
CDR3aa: CASSEASSGWREQYF
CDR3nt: TGTGCCAGCAGTGAAGCGTCTAGCGGGTGGCGGGAGCAGTACTTC

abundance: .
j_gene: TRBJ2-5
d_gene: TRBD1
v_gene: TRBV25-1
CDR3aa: CASSAGQGLETQYF
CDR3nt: TGTGCCAGCAGTGCCGGACAGGGGTTGGAGACCCAGTACTTC

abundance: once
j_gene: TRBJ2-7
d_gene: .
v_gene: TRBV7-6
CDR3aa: CASSLASITGPGEQYF
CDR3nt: TGTGCCAGCAGCTTAGCATCGATAACAGGCCCCGGCGAGCAGTACTTC

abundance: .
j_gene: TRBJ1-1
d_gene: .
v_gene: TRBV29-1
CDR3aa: CSVPAGRGTEAFF
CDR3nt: TGCAGCGTTCCCGCCGGTAGGGGGACTGAAGCTTTCTTT

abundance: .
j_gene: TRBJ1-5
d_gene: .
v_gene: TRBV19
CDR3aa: CASSVGLTSNQPQHF
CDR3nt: TGTGCCAGTAGTGTTGGACTGACGAGCAATCAGCCCCAGCATTTT

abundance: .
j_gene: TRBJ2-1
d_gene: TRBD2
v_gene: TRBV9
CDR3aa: CASSVEWGGNNEQFF
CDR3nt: TGTGCCAGCAGCGTAGAGTGGGGGGGTAACAATGAGCAGTTCTTC

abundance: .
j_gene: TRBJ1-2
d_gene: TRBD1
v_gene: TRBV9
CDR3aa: CASSPDRRGEGTEQANYGYTF
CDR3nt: TGTGCCAGCAGCCCGGATCGGCGGGGAGAGGGGACAGAGCAGGCCAACTATGGCTACACCTTC